A single sample is the source of the 18 T cell receptor beta chains below, sequenced in a study of early T cells in non-severe SARS-CoV-2 infection. MiXCR, applied by TCRdb to the 5' RACE reads, yields one record per CDR3 protein. The sample shows just under 85,000 distinct CDR3 sequences, 10% of them seen only once. Here the sequenced sample was whole blood, taken at baseline. Every receptor here comes from an adult who was a healthcare worker with PCR-confirmed SARS-CoV-2 infection or an uninfected control (not recorded which).

The chain carries TRBV20-1 and TRBJ2-2, with TRBD2 matching over 12 bases. The CDR3 contains 15 residues. Germline V gene sequence: CDR1 DFQATT, CDR2 SNEGSKA (reference sequence). Trimming at V came to 5 bases and at J to 6 bases, leaving 7 bases not matched to a gene. The CDR3 protein is CSAGRLAGAAGELFF. The CDR3 DNA is TGCAGTGCTGGACGACTAGCGGGAGCGGCCGGGGAGCTGTTTTTT.

This clonotype has a handful of counts. The V gene is TRBV21-1, the J gene TRBJ2-3; the table's D call, TRBD1, was not checked against the DNA. TRBV21-1 is designated a pseudogene. The CDR3 has 16 residues. CDR3 amino acids: CASNYLDRVGTDTQYF. CDR3 in DNA: TGTGCCAGCAACTATCTCGACAGGGTGGGCACAGATACGCAGTATTTT.

This clonotype was observed many times. The CDR3 nucleotides are TGTGCCAGCAGCCCCGGGGGAGGGCAGTTCTTC. Its protein product is CASSPGGGQFF. The chain couples TRBV28 to TRBJ2-1, with D perhaps matching TRBD2 (6 bases). Germline V CDR1 and CDR2: MDHEN, SYDVKM. The CDR3 runs 11 residues. V shed 6 bases and J shed 12 bases, with 12 bases lying between them.

This clonotype was observed many times. The chain joins TRBV12-3 or TRBV12-4 to TRBJ1-1; no reliable D call. Trimming left V 6 bases short and J 2 bases short, with 13 bases between. The CDR3 is 14 residues long. The CDR3, as DNA: TGTGCCAGCAGCCTAACGGGTCTCAACACTGAAGCTTTCTTT. Its protein is CASSLTGLNTEAFF.

This clonotype was observed a few times. The genes are TRBV20-1 and TRBJ1-4; D possibly corresponds to TRBD1 (5 bases). CDR3 length equals 13 residues. Germline values: CDR1 DFQATT, CDR2 SNEGSKA (reference sequence). The V gene lost 3 bases and the J gene lost 0 bases, with 5 bases spanning the gap. The CDR3 loop is CSARGPTNEKLFF. The CDR3 nucleotides are TGCAGTGCTAGGGGGCCAACTAATGAAAAACTGTTTTTT.

This clonotype was found a few times. The rearrangement uses TRBV3-1 and TRBJ2-5, with a tentative D call TRBD1 (6 bases). Germline V gene data show CDR1 as LGHDT and CDR2 as YNNKEL (reference sequence). The CDR3 runs 15 residues. The ends were cut back, 1 base at V and 5 bases at J, with 14 bases in the middle. CDR3 DNA sequence: TGTGCCAGCAGCCAAGCCCCACAGGGAACGGAGACCCAGTACTTC. Protein product: CASSQAPQGTETQYF.

In its sample, this clonotype was seen many times. V gene TRBV6-2 or TRBV6-3 combines with J gene TRBJ2-3; no firm D call. Germline V gives CDR1 MNHEY, CDR2 SVGEGT. The CDR3 extends over 15 amino acids. V was cut by 6 bases and J by 1 base, with 14 bases left in between. CDR3 coding DNA: TGTGCCAGCAGCCCGAGCCCTTCTGGCACAGATACGCAGTATTTT. The encoded protein is CASSPSPSGTDTQYF.

This clonotype has only a few counts. CDR3 protein: CASSVLGSTGELFF. CDR3 DNA sequence: TGTGCCAGCAGCGTCTTAGGGTCCACCGGGGAGCTGTTTTTT. The V call is TRBV9, the J call TRBJ2-2; the D is unclear. The V end was cut by 2 bases, the J end by 4 bases, with 9 bases between. The germline V gene encodes CDR1 SGDLS and CDR2 YYNGEE. The CDR3 has 14 residues.

This clonotype was observed at least ten times. V usage is TRBV28 and J usage is TRBJ1-6; D is possibly TRBD1 (6 bases). Germline V gene sequence: CDR1 MDHEN, CDR2 SYDVKM. The V end lost 5 bases, the J end lost 7 bases, and 9 bases lay between the germline ends. This CDR3 region has 13 residues. CDR3 sequence: CASSRTGNSPLHF. In DNA, the CDR3 is TGTGCCAGCAGTCGAACAGGGAATTCACCCCTCCACTTT. The whole variable domain, filled in from reference TRBV28 and TRBJ1-6, reads DVKVTQSSRYLVKRTGEKVFLECVQDMDHENMFWYRQDPGLGLRLIYFSYDVKMKEKGDIPEGYSVSREKKERFSLILESASTNQTSMYLCASSRTGNSPLHFGNGTRLTVT.

This clonotype was recorded at least ten times. The V gene is TRBV9, the J gene TRBJ2-2; D remains ambiguous. V lost 1 base and J 1 base, leaving 8 bases between the germline ends. The germline V gene has CDR1 SGDLS and CDR2 YYNGEE. This CDR3 spans 15 amino acids. The CDR3 loop reads CASSVRSENTGELFF. CDR3 coding DNA: TGTGCCAGCAGCGTAAGGTCGGAGAACACCGGGGAGCTGTTTTTT. The full variable domain, completed using reference TRBV9 and TRBJ2-2, is DSGVTQTPKHLITATGQRVTLRCSPRSGDLSVYWYQQSLDQGLQFLIQYYNGEERAKGNILERFSAQQFPDLHSELNLSSLELGDSALYFCASSVRSENTGELFFGEGSRLTVL.

This chain connects TRBV18 to TRBJ2-7; a weak D match, TRBD1 (5 bases). The CDR3 has 14 amino acids. The germline gives CDR1 KGHSH, CDR2 LQKENI. Trimming took 0 bases from V and 3 from J, leaving 9 bases between them. The CDR3 DNA reads TGTGCCAGCTCACCACCGACGACAGTCTACGAGCAGTACTTC. It specifies CASSPPTTVYEQYF.

This clonotype was seen a few times. The chain joins TRBV20-1 to TRBJ2-3; 9 nucleotides match TRBD2. Per the germline V gene, CDR1 is DFQATT and CDR2 is SNEGSKA (reference sequence). V shed 0 bases, J shed 1 base, and the junction held 2 bases outside the gene matches. The CDR3 covers 15 residues. In nucleotides, the CDR3 is TGCAGTGCTAGAGACCCTAGCGGGGGCACAGATACGCAGTATTTT. Amino acid sequence: CSARDPSGGTDTQYF.

A few counts support this clonotype. The chain has TRBV5-6 and TRBJ2-6, with 7 bases identical to TRBD1. This CDR3 contains 17 residues. With 4 bases clipped from V and 2 bases from J, the junction kept 9 bases outside the gene matches. The V gene's germline CDR1 is SGHDT and CDR2 YYEEEE. The CDR3 DNA reads as TGTGCCAGCAGCAATGGACAGGAAAAAACTGGGGCCAACGTCCTGACTTTC. It is translated as CASSNGQEKTGANVLTF.

This clonotype was observed a handful of times. V is TRBV5-1 and J is TRBJ1-1, with a tentative D call TRBD1 (6 bases). V dropped 1 base and J dropped 1 base, with 8 bases sitting between them. CDR1 SGHRS and CDR2 YFSETQ come from the germline V gene. The CDR3 covers 14 residues. CDR3 in DNA: TGCGCCAGCAGCTTGCAGGGGACGAACACTGAAGCTTTCTTT. Residues: CASSLQGTNTEAFF.

This sequence joins TRBV3-1 and TRBJ2-2; 7 bases are a match to TRBD2. The J segment lost 5 bases and the V segment lost 1 base, leaving 10 bases of the junction unmatched. CDR1 and CDR2 from the germline V gene are LGHDT and YNNKEL (reference sequence). The CDR3 sequence is 17 residues long. The CDR3 is CASSQAFAGVKTGELFF. DNA of the CDR3: TGTGCCAGCAGCCAAGCCTTTGCGGGAGTAAAAACCGGGGAGCTGTTTTTT.

The chain uses TRBV20-1 and TRBJ1-2; 11 nucleotides agree with TRBD1. The CDR3 runs 18 residues. Unmatched junction bases numbered 15, after V lost 0 bases and J lost 6 bases. Germline loops: CDR1 DFQATT, CDR2 SNEGSKA (reference sequence). The DNA of the CDR3 is TGCAGTGCTAGAGATAAAAGGACAGGGGGCTCCGTTCTCGATGGCTACACCTTC. This gives the protein CSARDKRTGGSVLDGYTF.

This clonotype was detected ten times or more. The chain employs TRBV18 and TRBJ1-3; D is perhaps TRBD1 (5 bases). Deletions cut 2 bases from V and 0 bases from J, with 8 bases between. Germline CDR1 reads KGHSH; CDR2 reads LQKENI. The CDR3 covers 15 residues. This CDR3 reads CASSPTRDSGNTIYF. The CDR3 coding sequence is TGTGCCAGCTCACCAACCAGGGACTCTGGAAACACCATATATTTT.

This clonotype was picked up many times. The chain links TRBV28 to TRBJ2-1; D assignment may be TRBD1 or TRBD2 (5 bases each). In germline, CDR1 is MDHEN, CDR2 SYDVKM. V lost 3 bases and J 0 bases, leaving 12 bases between the germline ends. CDR3 length: 16 residues. The CDR3 DNA follows: TGTGCCAGCAGTTTGGGGCGGGTTATCTCCTACAATGAGCAGTTCTTC. Translation: CASSLGRVISYNEQFF.